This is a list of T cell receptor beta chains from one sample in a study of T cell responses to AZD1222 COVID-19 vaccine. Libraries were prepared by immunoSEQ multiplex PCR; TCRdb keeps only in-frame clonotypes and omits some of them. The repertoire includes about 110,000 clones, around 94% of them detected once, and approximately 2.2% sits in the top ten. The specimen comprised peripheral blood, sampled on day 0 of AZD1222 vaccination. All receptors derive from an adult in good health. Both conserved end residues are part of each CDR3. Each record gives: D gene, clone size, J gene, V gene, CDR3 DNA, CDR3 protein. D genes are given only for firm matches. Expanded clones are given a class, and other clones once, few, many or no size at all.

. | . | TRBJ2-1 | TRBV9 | TGTGCCAGCAGCGTAGGGGATGAGCAGTTCTTC | CASSVGDEQFF
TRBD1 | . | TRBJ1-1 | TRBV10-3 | TGTGCCACGTGGGGGGACAGACTGAACACTGAAGCTTTCTTT | CATWGDRLNTEAFF
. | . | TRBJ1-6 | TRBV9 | TGTGCCAGCAGCGTAGTGGGGTGGCAGGGAGGAAATTCACCCCTCCACTTT | CASSVVGWQGGNSPLHF
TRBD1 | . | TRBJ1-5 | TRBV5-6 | TGTGCCAGCAGCTTTGGGCAGGGGGCGCAGCCCCAGCATTTT | CASSFGQGAQPQHF
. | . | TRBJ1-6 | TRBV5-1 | TGCGCCAGCAGCTTGGGGGCAAGCTCCTATAATTCACCCCTCCACTTT | CASSLGASSYNSPLHF
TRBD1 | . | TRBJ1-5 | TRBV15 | TGTGCCACCAGCAACGACAGGGGGCAGAACCAGCCCCAGCATTTT | CATSNDRGQNQPQHF
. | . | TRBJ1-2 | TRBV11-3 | TGTGCCAGCAGCATAAGGAATAACTATGGCTACACCTTC | CASSIRNNYGYTF
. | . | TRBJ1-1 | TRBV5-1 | TGCGCCAGCAGCTTGGACGGGCGGAACACTGAAGCTTTCTTT | CASSLDGRNTEAFF
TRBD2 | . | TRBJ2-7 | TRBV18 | TGTGCCAGCTCACCAACGGGAGGGAGCCGGTACGAGCAGTACTTC | CASSPTGGSRYEQYF
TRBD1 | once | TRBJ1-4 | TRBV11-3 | TGTGCCAGCACCATGGGGACAGGAGCGGCAAAAGCTAATGAAAAACTGTTTTTT | CASTMGTGAAKANEKLFF
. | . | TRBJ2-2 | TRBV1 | TGCACCAGCAGCCAAGAAACGGGGGGCCCCACCGGGGAGCTGTTTTTT | CTSSQETGGPTGELFF
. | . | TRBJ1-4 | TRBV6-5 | TGTGCCAGCATTAGGGCGCCTACAACTCGGGAAAAACTGTTTTTT | CASIRAPTTREKLFF
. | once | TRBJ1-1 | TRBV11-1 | TGTGCCAGCAGCGCCGTATGGACAGAGAACACTGAAGCTTTCTTT | CASSAVWTENTEAFF
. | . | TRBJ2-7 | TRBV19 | TGTGCCAGTAGTATCGGGGGCAGAGAGCAGTACTTC | CASSIGGREQYF
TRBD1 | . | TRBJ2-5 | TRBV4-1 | TGCGCCAGCGGGGGACAGAAACAAGAGACCCAGTACTTC | CASGGQKQETQYF
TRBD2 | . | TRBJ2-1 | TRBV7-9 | TGTGCCAGCAGCTTAAGCGGGGGCAATGAGCAGTTCTTC | CASSLSGGNEQFF
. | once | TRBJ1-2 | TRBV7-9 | TGTGCCAGCAGCATAGAATTCGTCTATGGCTACACCTTC | CASSIEFVYGYTF
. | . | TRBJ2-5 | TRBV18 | TGTGCCAGCTCACCAGGGACCCACGAGACCCAGTACTTC | CASSPGTHETQYF
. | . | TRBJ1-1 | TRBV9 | TGTGCCAGCAGCGCCAAGGGATTGGCATTTGAAGCTTTCTTT | CASSAKGLAFEAFF
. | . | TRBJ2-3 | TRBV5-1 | TGCGCCAGCAGCCCCACCGGGCGGGACCCAGGTACGCAGTATTTT | CASSPTGRDPGTQYF
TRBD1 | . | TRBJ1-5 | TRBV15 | TGTGCCACCAGCAGACCGGGACAGATTTATCAGCCCCAGCATTTT | CATSRPGQIYQPQHF
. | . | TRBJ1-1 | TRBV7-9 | TGTGCCAGCAGCGACCCCTTAGCGGGCACTGAAGCTTTCTTT | CASSDPLAGTEAFF
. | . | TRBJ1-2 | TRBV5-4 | TGTGCCAGCAGCTTGGTGGGGGGCGGGGAAGGCTACACCTTC | CASSLVGGGEGYTF
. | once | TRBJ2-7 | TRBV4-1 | TGCGCCAGCAGCCCCATTGGGACACGGTCCTACGAGCAGTACTTC | CASSPIGTRSYEQYF
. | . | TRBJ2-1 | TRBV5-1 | TGCGCCAGCACCTTAGGCCCTACCTACCACAATGAGCAGTTCTTC | CASTLGPTYHNEQFF
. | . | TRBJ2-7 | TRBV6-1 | TGTGCCAGCAGTGAAGCGGTGAGAATCTACGAGCAGTACTTC | CASSEAVRIYEQYF
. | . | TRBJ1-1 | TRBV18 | TGTGCCAGCTCACCATCGCAGAACACTGAAGCTTTCTTT | CASSPSQNTEAFF
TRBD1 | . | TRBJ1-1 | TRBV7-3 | TGTGCCAGCAGCTCAGGACAGGCGGGAACTGAAGCTTTCTTT | CASSSGQAGTEAFF
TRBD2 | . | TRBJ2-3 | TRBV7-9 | TGTGCCAGCAGCTACCGCTTGACTAGCGGGAACACAGATACGCAGTATTTT | CASSYRLTSGNTDTQYF
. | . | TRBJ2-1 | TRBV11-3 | TGTGCCAGCAGCTCAAGACTAGACCTCAATGAGCAGTTCTTC | CASSSRLDLNEQFF
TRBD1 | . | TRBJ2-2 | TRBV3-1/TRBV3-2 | TGTGCCGCCCGTGAAGGGGGCGCGAGGAACACCGGGGAGCTGTTTTTT | CAAREGGARNTGELFF
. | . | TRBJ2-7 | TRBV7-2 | TGTGCCAGCAGCACCCATGCGGCCAGGGCGGCAGAGCAGTACTTC | CASSTHAARAAEQYF
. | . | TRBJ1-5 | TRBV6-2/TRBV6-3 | TGTGCCAGCAGTCCCCTCGCCGCAGGGGCCGATAGCAATCAGCCCCAGCATTTT | CASSPLAAGADSNQPQHF
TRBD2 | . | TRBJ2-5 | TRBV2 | TGTGCCAGCATCACGGGAGGGGTGGAGACCCAGTACTTC | CASITGGVETQYF
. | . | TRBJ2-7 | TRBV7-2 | TGTGCCAGCAGCCTAAGTACCCACAAGCTTTCCTACGAGCAGTACTTC | CASSLSTHKLSYEQYF
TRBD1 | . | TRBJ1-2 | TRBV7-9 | TGTGCCAGCAGCCGACAGGGTTATGGCTACACCTTC | CASSRQGYGYTF
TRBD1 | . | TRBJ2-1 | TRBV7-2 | TGTGCCAGCAGCTTGTATGACAGGGTCGATGAGCAGTTCTTC | CASSLYDRVDEQFF
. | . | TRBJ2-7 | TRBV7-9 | TGTGCCAGCAGCTTAGGAAGTAGAGGACACCTCAACTTC | CASSLGSRGHLNF
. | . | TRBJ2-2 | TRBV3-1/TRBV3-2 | TGTGCCAGCACCGATGGGCAAAACCTCATGAACACCGGGGAGCTGTTTTTT | CASTDGQNLMNTGELFF
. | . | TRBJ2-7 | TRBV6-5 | TGTGCCAGCAGTTACGGCAGCCTTAGGTCTGGCGAGCAGTACTTC | CASSYGSLRSGEQYF
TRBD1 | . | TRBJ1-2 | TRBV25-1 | TGTGCCAGCAGTGTAGGACAGGGGGCCTACACGGACTATGGCTACACCTTC | CASSVGQGAYTDYGYTF
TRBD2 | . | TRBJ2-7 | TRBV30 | TGTGCCTGGAGTTCGGGAGGTCTGAGAGAGCAGTACTTC | CAWSSGGLREQYF
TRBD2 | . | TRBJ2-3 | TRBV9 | TGTGCCAGCAGCTCCAGCGGGGCCAACACAGATACGCAGTATTTT | CASSSSGANTDTQYF
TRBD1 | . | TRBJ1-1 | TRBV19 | TGTGCCATCTCACAGGGGGTAACTGAAGCTTTCTTT | CAISQGVTEAFF
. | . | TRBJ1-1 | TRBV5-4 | TGTGCCTACCGGGTGGGGACCACTGAAGCTTTCTTT | CAYRVGTTEAFF
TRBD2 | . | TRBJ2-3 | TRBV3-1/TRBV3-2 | TGTGCCAGCAGCCAAGGGGATGGGACTAGCGGCGATACGCAGTATTTT | CASSQGDGTSGDTQYF
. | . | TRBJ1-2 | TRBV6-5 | TGTGCCAGCATCAACTTAGGGGCTGGAGGCTATGGCTACACCTTC | CASINLGAGGYGYTF
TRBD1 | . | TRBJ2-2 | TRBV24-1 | TGTGCCACCAGTGACCCCGGACAGGGGGACACCGGGGAGCTGTTTTTT | CATSDPGQGDTGELFF
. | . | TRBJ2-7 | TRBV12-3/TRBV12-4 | TGTGCCAGCAGTTTAGGACGAATCTACGAGCAGTACTTC | CASSLGRIYEQYF
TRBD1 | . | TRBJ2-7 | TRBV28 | TGTGCCAGCAGCCTCCCACAGGGGTCCCCCTACGAGCAGTACTTC | CASSLPQGSPYEQYF
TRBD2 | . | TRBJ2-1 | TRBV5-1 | TGCGCCAGCAGCCTCATCGGACTAGCGGACAATGAGCAGTTCTTC | CASSLIGLADNEQFF
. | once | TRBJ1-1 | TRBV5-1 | TGCGCCAGCAGCTTGGCCCCGGGACACCTGAACACTGAAGCTTTCTTT | CASSLAPGHLNTEAFF
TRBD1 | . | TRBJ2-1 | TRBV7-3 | TGTGCCAGCAGCCGCAAAACAGGGGGAAATGAGCAGTTCTTC | CASSRKTGGNEQFF
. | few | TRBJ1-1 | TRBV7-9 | TGTGCCAGCAGCTTAGCGCTGGGATACACTGAAGCTTTCTTT | CASSLALGYTEAFF